Described below is a single T cell receptor beta chain sequence and its context. Compared with germline, one end of the junction differs, possibly owing to a read error. The data originate from a study of T-cell memory formation after mild COVID-19. TCRdb reanalysed the 5' RACE reads using MiXCR and keeps one entry per CDR3 protein. The table includes about 350,000 distinct CDR3 sequences, about an eighth detected once. Germline CDR1 and CDR2: MNHEY and SMNVEV (reference sequence). The CDR3 is made up of 14 amino acids. The genes are TRBV27 and TRBJ1-1; D unresolved. Material: PBMCs or a T cell subset sorted from them (not recorded which). The sequence was collected from a man aged 18 to 30 who had mild COVID-19 (a few samples of this study predate the infection). Cell type and time point are not known. The CDR3, as DNA: TGTGCCAGCAGTTTAGTAACGGGGAACCCTGAAGCTTTCTTT. It is translated as CASSLVTGNPEAFF.